The 13 T cell receptor beta chains in this list originate from one sample, sequenced in a study of blood T cell repertoires in COVID-19. The table came from immunoSEQ multiplex PCR; TCRdb's copy has only in-frame clones and leaves some out. This table holds about 120,000 clones, 70% to 80% found once. The source material was peripheral blood. The receptors stem from a man aged 65 to 85 with acute or convalescent COVID-19.

CDR3 nucleotides: TGTGCCAGCAGCGTAATGGCGGGAGGACTCACCTACAATGAGCAGTTCTTC. Translated: CASSVMAGGLTYNEQFF. The rearrangement uses TRBV9 and TRBJ2-1; TRBD2 aligns across 8 bases. J gave up 2 bases and V 1 base, and 8 bases lay outside the gene matches. Per the germline V gene, CDR1 is SGDLS and CDR2 is YYNGEE. CDR3 size: 17 residues.

The rearrangement joins TRBV5-1 to TRBJ2-2; D is possibly TRBD2 (5 bases). Per germline, CDR1 SGHRS and CDR2 YFSETQ. The CDR3 length is 14 residues. V lost 4 bases and J lost 7, with 14 bases in between. CDR3 bases: TGCGCCAGCAGCCCCCATAAGGCGGGCGGGGAGCTGTTTTTT. Its protein is CASSPHKAGGELFF.

This clone appeared once. This sequence joins TRBV18 and TRBJ2-5; 8 bases fit TRBD1. Germline values: CDR1 KGHSH, CDR2 LQKENI. V trimming: 4 bases; J trimming: 4 bases; junction bases outside the gene matches: 11. The CDR3 has 16 amino acids. The CDR3, as DNA: TGTGCCAGCTCACGCGCCGCACAGGGGGTAGTAGAGACCCAGTACTTC. It translates to CASSRAAQGVVETQYF. Variable domain in full (rest from reference TRBV18 and TRBJ2-5): NAGVMQNPRHLVRRRGQEARLRCSPMKGHSHVYWYRQLPEEGLKFMVYLQKENIIDESGMPKERFSAEFPKEGPSILRIQQVVRGDSAAYFCASSRAAQGVVETQYFGPGTRLLVL.

This chain uses TRBV21-1 with TRBJ1-5. TRBV21-1 is termed a pseudogene. The CDR3 is 13 amino acids. CDR3 loop: CASSNREFGSQHF. Written as DNA, the CDR3 is TGTGCCAGCAGCAACCGGGAGTTCGGGTCCCAGCATTTT.

V usage is TRBV3-1 (or the pseudogene TRBV3-2) and J usage is TRBJ2-1; 7 bases agree with TRBD1. The CDR3 is 14 residues long. Germline values: CDR1 LGHDT, CDR2 YNNKEL (reference sequence). V lost 4 bases to trimming and J lost 12 bases; unmatched junction nucleotides: 12. CDR3 nucleotide sequence: TGTGCCAGCAGCCCCAACCCCACAGGGGCAGGGCAGTTCTTC. This sequence encodes CASSPNPTGAGQFF.

This clone was seen a few times. In nucleotides, the CDR3 is TGCGCCAGCAGCATCCGCGGACAGGGAGGGGGCCTAGGTGCCGGGGAGCTGTTTTTT. This gives the protein CASSIRGQGGGLGAGELFF. The V call is TRBV4-1, the J call TRBJ2-2, with a possible D match to TRBD1 (8 bases). Per the germline V gene, CDR1 is MGHRA and CDR2 is YSYEKL. Trimming pared 5 bases from V and 6 bases from J, leaving 28 bases between. The CDR3 is 19 residues long.

The rearrangement links TRBV6-2 or TRBV6-3 to TRBJ1-5; weak D call: TRBD1 (6 bases). Between the trimmed V and J ends, which lost 6 bases and 6 bases, there was a span of 15 bases. Germline V CDR1 and CDR2: MNHEY, SVGEGT. The CDR3 extends over 14 amino acids. CDR3 residues: CASSPQGKGQPQHF. The CDR3, as DNA: TGTGCCAGCAGCCCACAGGGTAAAGGTCAGCCCCAGCATTTT.

The DNA of the CDR3 is TGTGCCAGCACCACGGGCGGAGGGCACCAAGAGACCCAGTACTTC. Amino acid sequence: CASTTGGGHQETQYF. The V gene is TRBV7-9, the J gene TRBJ2-5; tentative D call: TRBD2 (6 bases). Germline V gives CDR1 SEHNR, CDR2 FQNEAQ (reference sequence). The CDR3 totals 15 residues. Trimming took 7 bases from V and 0 from J, leaving 15 bases between them.

The rearrangement links TRBV6-5 to TRBJ2-7, with D perhaps matching TRBD2 (6 bases). Trimming left V 6 bases short and J 3 bases short, with 12 bases between. The CDR3 loop spans 13 amino acids. From germline, CDR1 is MNHEY and CDR2 SVGAGI. The CDR3 DNA sequence: TGTGCCAGCAGACTGGCGGGACGCTACGAGCAGTACTTC. Protein product: CASRLAGRYEQYF.

Here the CDR3 reads CASSPGTGGFQSLHF. CDR3 sequence (DNA): TGTGCCAGCAGCCCCGGGACAGGGGGTTTTCAATCCCTCCACTTT. The chain links TRBV2 to TRBJ1-6, with TRBD1 identical over 11 bases. Trimming cost V 6 bases and J 14 bases; bases outside gene matches: 12. The V gene's germline CDR1 is SNHLY and CDR2 FYNNEI. The CDR3 contains 15 residues. Full variable domain (rest looked up from reference TRBV2 and TRBJ1-6): EPEVTQTPSHQVTQMGQEVILRCVPISNHLYFYWYRQILGQKVEFLVSFYNNEISEKSEIFDDQFSVERPDGSNFTLKIRSTKLEDSAMYFCASSPGTGGFQSLHFGNGTRLTVT.

V usage is TRBV28 and J usage is TRBJ1-6; maybe TRBD1 (6 bases). The V end lost 5 bases, the J end lost 7 bases, and 15 bases lay between the germline ends. In germline, CDR1 is MDHEN, CDR2 SYDVKM. The CDR3 is made up of 15 amino acids. CDR3 residues: CASSQHRVDNSPLHF. For the CDR3, the DNA is TGTGCCAGCAGTCAGCACAGGGTCGACAATTCACCCCTCCACTTT.

The rearrangement uses TRBV29-1 and TRBJ1-1; possible D gene TRBD1, 6 bases. The germline V gene has CDR1 SQVTM and CDR2 ANQGSEA. The CDR3 extends over 13 amino acids. V shed 4 bases and J shed 7 bases, with 16 bases lying between them. The CDR3 sequence: CSVVSGDVGEAFF. The CDR3 DNA sequence: TGCAGCGTTGTCTCAGGGGATGTGGGTGAAGCTTTCTTT.

The genes are TRBV11-2 and TRBJ2-5; D gene unclear. The length of the CDR3 is 13 residues. V dropped 5 bases and J dropped 0 bases, with 7 bases sitting between them. Looked up from germline, CDR1 is SGHAT and CDR2 is FQNNGV. The chain's CDR3 is CASSLWHQETQYF. CDR3 in DNA: TGTGCCAGCAGCCTGTGGCACCAAGAGACCCAGTACTTC.